This T cell receptor (beta chain) derives from a study of T cell changes during pregnancy in multiple sclerosis. CDR1 is MNHNS, CDR2 SASEGT, per germline. V was shortened by 6 bases and J by 5 bases, with 13 bases between the two germline ends. The CDR3 is 14 amino acids. TCRdb keeps only in-frame clones here, not all; method: immunoSEQ multiplex PCR. The sample includes 35,000 to 45,000 clones, roughly nine tenths seen only once; the top ten take less than 6.5%. The J gene is TRBJ1-4, the V gene TRBV6-1; possibly TRBD1 for D (6 bases). This sequence was found in a female donor in good health, enrolled as a control in a pregnancy study. This specimen was peripheral blood, taken in the third trimester of pregnancy. The CDR3 DNA sequence: TGTGCCAGCAGACTTAAGGGGGAGAATGAAAAACTGTTTTTT. Its protein product is CASRLKGENEKLFF.